The clone carrying this TCR beta chain rates as medium-sized (0.01 to 0.1%). Its antigen is not identified. The sequenced fragment ends 3 residues before the CDR3 boundary, so the rest is inferred from the germline J gene. The data belong to a study of T cell clonality in common variable immunodeficiency. General study findings and limits: Shared TCRbeta clones were fewer between CVID subjects than controls.

The junction had 8 bases not matched to a gene; V was cut back by 2 bases and J by 5 bases. The CDR3 length is 16 residues. Germline V gene lookup returns CDR1 MNHEY and CDR2 SVGEGT. Produced via immunoSEQ multiplex PCR; TCRdb's table is partial and in-frame only. The sample holds about 39,000 clones, and no clone turns up only once. This chain links TRBV6-2 or TRBV6-3 with TRBJ2-3, with 9 bases matching TRBD2. The sequence was collected from a person aged 18-70 years in good health. The sequenced sample consisted of peripheral blood mononuclear cells. CDR3: CASSYPSGKVRDTQYF. The sequenced part of the CDR3 DNA is TGTGCCAGCAGTTACCCTAGCGGGAAAGTCAGAGATACG.